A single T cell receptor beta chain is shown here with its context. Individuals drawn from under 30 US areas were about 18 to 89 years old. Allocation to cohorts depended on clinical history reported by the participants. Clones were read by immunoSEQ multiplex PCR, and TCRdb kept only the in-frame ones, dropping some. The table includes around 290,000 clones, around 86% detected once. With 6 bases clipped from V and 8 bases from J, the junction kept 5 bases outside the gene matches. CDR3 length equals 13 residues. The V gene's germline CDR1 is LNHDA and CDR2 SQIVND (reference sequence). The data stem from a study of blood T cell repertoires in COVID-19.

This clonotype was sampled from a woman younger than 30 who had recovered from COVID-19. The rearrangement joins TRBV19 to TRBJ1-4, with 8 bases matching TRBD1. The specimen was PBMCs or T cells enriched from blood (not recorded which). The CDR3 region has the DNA TGTGCCAGTAGCGAGGACAGGGAGGAAAAACTGTTTTTT. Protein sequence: CASSEDREEKLFF.